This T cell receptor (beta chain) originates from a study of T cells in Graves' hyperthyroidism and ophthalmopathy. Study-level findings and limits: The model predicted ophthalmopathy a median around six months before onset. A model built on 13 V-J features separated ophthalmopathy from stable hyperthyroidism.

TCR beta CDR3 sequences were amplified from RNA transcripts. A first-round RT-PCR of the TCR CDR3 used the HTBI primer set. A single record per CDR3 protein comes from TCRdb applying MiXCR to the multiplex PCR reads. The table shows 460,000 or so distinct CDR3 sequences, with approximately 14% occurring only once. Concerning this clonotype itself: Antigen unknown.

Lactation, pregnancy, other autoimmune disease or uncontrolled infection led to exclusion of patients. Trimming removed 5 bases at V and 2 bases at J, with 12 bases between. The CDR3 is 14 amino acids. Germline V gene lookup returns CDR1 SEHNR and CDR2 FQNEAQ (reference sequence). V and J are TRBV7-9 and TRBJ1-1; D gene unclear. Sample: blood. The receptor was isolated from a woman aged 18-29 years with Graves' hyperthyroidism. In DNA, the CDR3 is TGTGCCAGCAGCCTAAGTAACACTAACACTGAAGCTTTCTTT. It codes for CASSLSNTNTEAFF.